The T cell receptor (beta chain) described here comes from a study of OX40 agonist ivuxolimab in advanced cancers. As concerns this clone: One end of the junction varies from germline; a read error may be responsible. At the DNA level, this CDR3 is encoded by other sequences in the same sample as well.

Looked up from germline, CDR1 is SGDLS and CDR2 is YYNGEE. The CDR3 has 13 residues. The repertoire was sequenced with immunoSEQ multiplex PCR; TCRdb's copy has only in-frame clones and lacks some. This sample yields under 85,000 clones, of which roughly 85% are seen a single time; around 3.2% belongs to the top ten. This specimen was CD4+ or CD8+ T cells sorted from blood, taken in a trial of the OX40 agonist ivuxolimab. This receptor was obtained from an adult with an advanced solid tumor such as melanoma, head and neck, liver or kidney cancer. The gene calls are TRBV9 and TRBJ1-3; D is unclear. Written as DNA, the CDR3 is TGTGCCAGCAGCGTATTGGGTGGAAACACCATATACTTT. Translating it yields CASSVLGGNTIYF.